These 24 T cell receptor beta chains share one sample of origin, sequenced in a study of control samples from healthy donors and cancer patients. TCRdb's table, derived via immunoSEQ multiplex PCR, lists solely in-frame clones and lacks some. The sample lists 85,000 to 95,000 clones, roughly 92% occurring once. Sequences were obtained from blood. These TCRs come from a woman aged 25 to 39 in good health.

The CDR3 nucleotides read TGCGCCAGCAGGCCCGGACCCACCGCCTTGAACACTGAAGCTTTCTTT. It encodes CASRPGPTALNTEAFF. This chain connects TRBV5-1 to TRBJ1-1; D gene unclear. The V gene's germline CDR1 is SGHRS and CDR2 YFSETQ. This CDR3 has 16 residues. Trimming left V 5 bases short and J 0 bases short, with 17 bases between.

The chain carries TRBV7-9 and TRBJ2-7, with D perhaps matching TRBD1 or TRBD2 (5 bases each). The germline V and J ends were trimmed by 5 bases and 0 bases, with 17 bases remaining between them. Per the germline V gene, CDR1 is SEHNR and CDR2 is FQNEAQ (reference sequence). The CDR3 has 16 residues. The CDR3 spells CASSNIMWGSSYEQYF. DNA for the CDR3: TGTGCCAGCAGCAACATCATGTGGGGGAGCTCCTACGAGCAGTACTTC.

There are a few counts of this clone. V usage is TRBV4-1 and J usage is TRBJ1-2; TRBD1 agrees at 8 bases. CDR1 is MGHRA, CDR2 YSYEKL, per germline. The CDR3 covers 14 residues. V lost 2 bases, J lost 7 bases, and 6 bases stayed unmatched. The CDR3 reads CASSQLGQVAGYTF. The CDR3 DNA is TGCGCCAGCAGCCAATTGGGACAGGTGGCTGGCTACACCTTC.

V and J are TRBV30 and TRBJ2-2; possible D gene TRBD1, 6 bases. The V and J ends lost 3 bases and 7 bases respectively, with 12 bases between them. There are 13 residues in the CDR3. Germline CDR1 reads GTSNPN; CDR2 reads SVGIG (reference sequence). The CDR3 nucleotides read TGTGCCTGGAGAACTCAGGGGTACGGGGAGCTGTTTTTT. Residues: CAWRTQGYGELFF. Looking up the rest from reference TRBV30 and TRBJ2-2 gives the full variable domain: SQTIHQWPATLVQPVGSPLSLECTVEGTSNPNLYWYRQAAGRGLQLLFYSVGIGQISSEVPQNLSASRPQDRQFILSSKKLLLSDSGFYLCAWRTQGYGELFFGEGSRLTVL.

This clone was counted only a few times. The genes are TRBV7-7 and TRBJ2-2; D is uncertain. The CDR3 contains 13 residues. Germline-derived CDR1 and CDR2 are SSHAT and FNYEAQ (reference sequence). The germline V and J ends were trimmed by 5 bases and 7 bases, with 11 bases remaining between them. The CDR3 sequence is CASSPRLGGELFF. CDR3 nucleotide sequence: TGTGCCAGCAGCCCACGACTCGGCGGGGAGCTGTTTTTT. The full variable domain, its missing parts supplied by reference TRBV7-7 and TRBJ2-2, is GAGVSQSPRYKVTKRGQDVTLRCDPISSHATLYWYQQALGQGPEFLTYFNYEAQPDKSGLPSDRFSAERPEGSISTLTIQRTEQRDSAMYRCASSPRLGGELFFGEGSRLTVL.

V is TRBV19 and J is TRBJ1-2; TRBD1 matches at 8 bases. The CDR3 is 14 residues long. With V trimmed by 7 bases and J by 4 bases, 8 bases remained unmatched. The germline gives CDR1 LNHDA, CDR2 SQIVND (reference sequence). CDR3 nucleotide sequence: TGTGCCAGTAACCTCCAGGGGGCTGGCTATGGCTACACCTTC. As protein: CASNLQGAGYGYTF.

This rearrangement joins TRBV28 to TRBJ1-6; D gene unclear. Germline V gene data show CDR1 as MDHEN and CDR2 as SYDVKM. The CDR3 runs to 15 residues. V shed 7 bases and J shed 5 bases, with 15 bases lying between them. In DNA, the CDR3 is TGTGCCAGCACCGGAGCCTCGGGAAATAATTCACCCCTCCACTTT. Its protein product is CASTGASGNNSPLHF.

The chain combines TRBV3-1 (or the pseudogene TRBV3-2) with TRBJ1-1; TRBD1 aligns across 9 bases. This CDR3 has 12 amino acids. Germline CDR1 is LGHDT and CDR2 is YNNKEL (reference sequence). The V segment lost 4 bases and the J segment 8 bases; nucleotides outside the gene matches: 2. The CDR3: CASSRTGDEAFF. Written as DNA, the CDR3 is TGTGCCAGCAGCCGGACAGGGGACGAAGCTTTCTTT.

The chain has TRBV19 and TRBJ1-6; 8 bases align to TRBD1. CDR1 is LNHDA, CDR2 SQIVND, per germline (reference sequence). Trimming removed 3 bases from V and 9 bases from J; junction bases left unmatched: 7. CDR3 length: 15 amino acids. Written as DNA, the CDR3 is TGTGCCAGTAGTATGGGGGGGACAGGAGTTTCACCCCTCCACTTT. Residues: CASSMGGTGVSPLHF.

The chain has TRBV5-4 and TRBJ1-3; unclear D gene. This CDR3 region has 16 residues. V shed 0 bases and J shed 0 bases, with 10 bases lying between them. Looked up from germline, CDR1 is SGHNT and CDR2 is YYREEE (reference sequence). For the CDR3, the DNA is TGTGCCAGCAGCTTGGAACAGCATCTCTCTGGAAACACCATATATTTT. This encodes CASSLEQHLSGNTIYF.

The J gene is TRBJ1-3, the V gene TRBV9, with D perhaps TRBD1 (5 bases). The germline V gene encodes CDR1 SGDLS and CDR2 YYNGEE. The CDR3 contains 15 residues. Deletions cut 0 bases from V and 4 bases from J, with 11 bases between. The CDR3 loop reads CASSVGGREGNTIYF. The CDR3, as DNA: TGTGCCAGCAGCGTAGGGGGCAGGGAGGGAAACACCATATATTTT.

The chain is built from TRBV30 and TRBJ2-3; D not certain. The ends were cut back, 1 base at V and 2 bases at J, with 10 bases in the middle. This CDR3 is built from 14 residues. The germline V gene encodes CDR1 GTSNPN and CDR2 SVGIG (reference sequence). CDR3 amino acids: CAWSGLLATDTQYF. The CDR3 coding sequence is TGTGCCTGGAGTGGACTTTTAGCCACAGATACGCAGTATTTT. The whole variable domain, filled in from reference TRBV30 and TRBJ2-3, reads SQTIHQWPATLVQPVGSPLSLECTVEGTSNPNLYWYRQAAGRGLQLLFYSVGIGQISSEVPQNLSASRPQDRQFILSSKKLLLSDSGFYLCAWSGLLATDTQYFGPGTRLTVL.

The rearrangement links TRBV3-1 (or the pseudogene TRBV3-2) to TRBJ1-6; D remains unclear. The CDR3 is 14 amino acids. The V end lost 1 base, the J end lost 5 bases, and 6 bases lay between the germline ends. Germline V gives CDR1 LGHDT, CDR2 YNNKEL (reference sequence). The CDR3 spells CASSQVDNNSPLHF. CDR3 in DNA: TGTGCCAGCAGCCAAGTAGATAATAATTCACCCCTCCACTTT.

This sequence joins TRBV5-1 and TRBJ2-7; D possibly matches TRBD1 or TRBD2 (5 bases each). Trimming cost V 1 base and J 0 bases, with 17 bases left between them. Germline CDR1 is SGHRS and CDR2 is YFSETQ. The CDR3 is 17 residues long. Here the CDR3 reads CASSLSVGTQFSYEQYF. CDR3 nucleotides: TGCGCCAGCAGCTTGTCTGTTGGGACGCAGTTCTCCTACGAGCAGTACTTC. The variable domain in full, with the rest retrieved from reference TRBV5-1 and TRBJ2-7, is KAGVTQTPRYLIKTRGQQVTLSCSPISGHRSVSWYQQTPGQGLQFLFEYFSETQRNKGNFPGRFSGRQFSNSRSEMNVSTLELGDSALYLCASSLSVGTQFSYEQYFGPGTRLTVT.

This clone was detected a few times. The chain recombines TRBV7-8 with TRBJ2-7; TRBD1 might be the D (6 bases). The CDR3 has 13 amino acids. Germline-derived CDR1 and CDR2 are SGHVS and FQNEAQ. Trimming cost V 5 bases and J 0 bases, with 8 bases left between them. CDR3 nucleotide sequence: TGTGCCAGCAGCCGACAGGTCTCCTACGAGCAGTACTTC. It yields the protein CASSRQVSYEQYF.

V gene TRBV29-1 combines with J gene TRBJ1-1; D is possibly TRBD1 (5 bases). V gave up 6 bases and J gave up 5 bases, with 13 bases separating them. The CDR3 loop spans 12 amino acids. Germline CDR1 is SQVTM and CDR2 is ANQGSEA. CDR3 in amino acids: CSVWARGTEAFF. CDR3 coding DNA: TGCAGCGTCTGGGCGCGGGGGACTGAAGCTTTCTTT.

The CDR3 nucleotides read TGCGCCAGCAGCTCCGGGACAGGGATAACCGGGGAGCTGTTTTTT. This sequence encodes CASSSGTGITGELFF. The chain links TRBV5-1 to TRBJ2-2; 9 bases are a match to TRBD1. With V trimmed by 3 bases and J by 5 bases, 5 bases remained unmatched. In germline, CDR1 is SGHRS, CDR2 YFSETQ. This CDR3 has 15 residues. The whole variable domain, filled in from reference TRBV5-1 and TRBJ2-2, reads KAGVTQTPRYLIKTRGQQVTLSCSPISGHRSVSWYQQTPGQGLQFLFEYFSETQRNKGNFPGRFSGRQFSNSRSEMNVSTLELGDSALYLCASSSGTGITGELFFGEGSRLTVL.

This chain uses TRBV28 with TRBJ1-2; D ambiguous. This CDR3 is built from 14 residues. Germline V gene lookup returns CDR1 MDHEN and CDR2 SYDVKM. Trimming removed 6 bases at V and 4 bases at J, with 15 bases between. CDR3 DNA sequence: TGTGCCAGCAGCCTCCCCCTGGCTAGCTATGGCTACACCTTC. It encodes CASSLPLASYGYTF.

This clone has only a few counts. The genes are TRBV5-6 and TRBJ1-1; D may be TRBD1 (6 bases). Trimming cost V 4 bases and J 3 bases, with 22 bases left between them. The CDR3 has 17 amino acids. Germline V lookup: CDR1 SGHDT, CDR2 YYEEEE. CDR3 sequence reads: CASSLQRLQGSYTEAFF. In DNA, the CDR3 is TGTGCCAGCAGCCTCCAGAGACTACAGGGTTCGTACACTGAAGCTTTCTTT.

A few counts support this clone. The genes are TRBV6-1 and TRBJ1-6; D ambiguous. CDR3 size: 16 residues. Germline-derived CDR1 and CDR2 are MNHNS and SASEGT. V was pared by 1 base and J by 5 bases, with 12 bases between. The CDR3 DNA sequence: TGTGCCAGCAGTGAAGTACTAGGGTCACATAATTCACCCCTCCACTTT. Translation gives CASSEVLGSHNSPLHF.

This CDR3 is CASSLGAGNQPQHF. Here the CDR3 DNA reads TGCGCCAGCAGCTTGGGGGCAGGGAATCAGCCCCAGCATTTT. The V call is TRBV5-1, the J call TRBJ1-5; maybe TRBD1 (5 bases). Germline CDR1 is SGHRS and CDR2 is YFSETQ. V shed 0 bases and J shed 4 bases, with 8 bases lying between them. The CDR3 has 14 residues.

The chain joins TRBV5-1 to TRBJ2-3; the D gene is possibly TRBD1 (6 bases). The germline gives CDR1 SGHRS, CDR2 YFSETQ. The ends were cut back, 4 bases at V and 3 bases at J, with 18 bases in the middle. The CDR3 has 16 residues. In nucleotides, the CDR3 is TGCGCCAGCAGCGCCGGGGACACCTTTCATACAGATACGCAGTATTTT. Protein sequence: CASSAGDTFHTDTQYF.

The chain is built from TRBV3-1 (or the pseudogene TRBV3-2) and TRBJ1-1; D possibly corresponds to TRBD1 (5 bases). The CDR3 is 13 residues long. Germline CDR1 reads LGHDT; CDR2 reads YNNKEL (reference sequence). Trimming took off 1 base at V and 11 bases at J, with 14 bases between the two ends. The CDR3 region has the DNA TGTGCCAGCAGCCAAGGGGGGGGATTGGAGGCTTTCTTT. Its protein product is CASSQGGGLEAFF.

The chain links TRBV19 to TRBJ2-7; D not certain. Germline lookup yields CDR1 LNHDA and CDR2 SQIVND (reference sequence). This CDR3 region has 13 residues. The V and J ends lost 3 bases and 6 bases respectively, with 12 bases between them. In DNA, the CDR3 is TGTGCCAGTAGTATGGCAGAAGTGTCCGAGCAGTACTTC. Protein: CASSMAEVSEQYF.